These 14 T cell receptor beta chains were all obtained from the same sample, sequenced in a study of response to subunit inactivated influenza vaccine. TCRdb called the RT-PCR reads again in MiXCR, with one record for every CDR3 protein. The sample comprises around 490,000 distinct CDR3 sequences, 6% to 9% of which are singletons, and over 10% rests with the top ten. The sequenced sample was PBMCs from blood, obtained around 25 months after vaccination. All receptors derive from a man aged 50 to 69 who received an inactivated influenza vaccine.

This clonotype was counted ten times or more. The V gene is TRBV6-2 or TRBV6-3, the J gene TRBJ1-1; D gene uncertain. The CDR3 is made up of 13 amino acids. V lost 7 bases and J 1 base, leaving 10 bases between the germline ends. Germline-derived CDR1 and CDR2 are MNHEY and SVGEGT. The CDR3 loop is CASTRDGNTEAFF. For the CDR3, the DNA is TGTGCCAGCACTCGCGACGGGAACACTGAAGCTTTCTTT.

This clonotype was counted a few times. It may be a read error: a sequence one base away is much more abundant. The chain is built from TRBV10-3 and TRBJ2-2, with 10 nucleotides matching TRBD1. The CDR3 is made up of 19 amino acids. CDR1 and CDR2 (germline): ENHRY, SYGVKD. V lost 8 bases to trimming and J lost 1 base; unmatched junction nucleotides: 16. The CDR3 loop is CAIRDGDRGLVWNTGELFF. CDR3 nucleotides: TGTGCCATCCGAGATGGGGACAGGGGTTTAGTGTGGAACACCGGGGAGCTGTTTTTT.

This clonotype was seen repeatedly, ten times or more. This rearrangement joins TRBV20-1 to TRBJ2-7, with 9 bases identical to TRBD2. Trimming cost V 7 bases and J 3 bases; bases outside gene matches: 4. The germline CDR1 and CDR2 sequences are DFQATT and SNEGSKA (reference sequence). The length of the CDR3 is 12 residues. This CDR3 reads CSGEAGGYEQYF. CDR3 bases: TGCAGTGGAGAAGCGGGAGGCTACGAGCAGTACTTC.

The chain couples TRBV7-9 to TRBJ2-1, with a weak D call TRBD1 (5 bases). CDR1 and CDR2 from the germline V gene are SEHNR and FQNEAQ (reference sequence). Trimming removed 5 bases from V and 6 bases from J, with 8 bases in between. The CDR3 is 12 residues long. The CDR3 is CASSPRVNEQFF. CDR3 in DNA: TGTGCCAGCAGCCCCAGGGTCAATGAGCAGTTCTTC. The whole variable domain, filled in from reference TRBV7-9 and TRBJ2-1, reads DTGVSQNPRHKITKRGQNVTFRCDPISEHNRLYWYRQTLGQGPEFLTYFQNEAQLEKSRLLSDRFSAERPKGSFSTLEIQRTEQGDSAMYLCASSPRVNEQFFGPGTRLTVL.

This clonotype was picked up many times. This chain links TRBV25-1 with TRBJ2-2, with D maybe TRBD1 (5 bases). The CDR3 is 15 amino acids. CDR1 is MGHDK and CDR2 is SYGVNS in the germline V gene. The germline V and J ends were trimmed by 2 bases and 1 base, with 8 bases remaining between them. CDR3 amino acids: CASSEQGRNTGELFF. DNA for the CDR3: TGTGCCAGCAGTGAACAGGGAAGGAACACCGGGGAGCTGTTTTTT.

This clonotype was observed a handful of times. CDR3 nucleotide sequence: TGCGCCAGCACTACTAGCGGTAGCACAGATACGCAGTATTTT. Its translation: CASTTSGSTDTQYF. The chain combines TRBV5-1 with TRBJ2-3, with TRBD2 identical over 8 bases. The CDR3 is 14 residues long. V was pared by 6 bases and J by 0 bases, with 3 bases of the junction left unmatched. The germline V gene encodes CDR1 SGHRS and CDR2 YFSETQ.

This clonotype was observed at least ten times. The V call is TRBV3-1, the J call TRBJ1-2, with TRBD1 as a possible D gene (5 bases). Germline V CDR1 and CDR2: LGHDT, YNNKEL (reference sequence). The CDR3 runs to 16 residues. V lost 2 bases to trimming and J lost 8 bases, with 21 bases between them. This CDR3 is CASSQNLLPAGTGYTF. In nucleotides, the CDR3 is TGTGCCAGCAGCCAAAACCTTCTTCCGGCAGGGACGGGCTACACCTTC.

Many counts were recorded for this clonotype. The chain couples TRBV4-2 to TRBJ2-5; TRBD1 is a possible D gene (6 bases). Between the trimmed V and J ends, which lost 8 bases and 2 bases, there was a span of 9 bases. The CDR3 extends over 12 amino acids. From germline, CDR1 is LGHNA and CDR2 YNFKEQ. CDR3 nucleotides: TGTGCCAGCGGGACAACTCAAGAGACCCAGTACTTC. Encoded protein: CASGTTQETQYF.

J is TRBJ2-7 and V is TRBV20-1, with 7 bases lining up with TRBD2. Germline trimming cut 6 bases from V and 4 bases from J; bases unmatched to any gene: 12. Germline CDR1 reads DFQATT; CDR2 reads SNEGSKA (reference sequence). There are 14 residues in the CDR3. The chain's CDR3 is CSAPYSAGAYEQYF. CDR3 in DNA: TGCAGTGCCCCCTACTCCGCGGGAGCTTACGAGCAGTACTTC.

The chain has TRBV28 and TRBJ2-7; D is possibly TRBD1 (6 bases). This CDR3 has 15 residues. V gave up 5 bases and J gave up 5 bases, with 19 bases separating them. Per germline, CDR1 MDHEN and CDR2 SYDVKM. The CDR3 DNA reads TGTGCCAGCAGTCCCCAGCTACAGGGCCGGCACGAGCAGTACTTC. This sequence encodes CASSPQLQGRHEQYF. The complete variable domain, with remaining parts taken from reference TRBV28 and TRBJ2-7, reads DVKVTQSSRYLVKRTGEKVFLECVQDMDHENMFWYRQDPGLGLRLIYFSYDVKMKEKGDIPEGYSVSREKKERFSLILESASTNQTSMYLCASSPQLQGRHEQYFGPGTRLTVT.

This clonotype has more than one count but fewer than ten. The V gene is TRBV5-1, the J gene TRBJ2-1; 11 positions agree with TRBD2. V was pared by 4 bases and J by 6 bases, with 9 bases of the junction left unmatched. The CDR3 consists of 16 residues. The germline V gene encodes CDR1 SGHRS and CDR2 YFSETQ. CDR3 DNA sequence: TGCGCCAGCAGCCGGCAGGGGACTAGCGGAACCAATGAGCAGTTCTTC. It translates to CASSRQGTSGTNEQFF.

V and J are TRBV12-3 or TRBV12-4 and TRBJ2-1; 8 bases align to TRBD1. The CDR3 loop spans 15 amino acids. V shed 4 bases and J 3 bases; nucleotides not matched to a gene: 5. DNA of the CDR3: TGTGCCAGCAGTTCGGGACAGGAGAACTACAATGAGCAGTTCTTC. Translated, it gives CASSSGQENYNEQFF.

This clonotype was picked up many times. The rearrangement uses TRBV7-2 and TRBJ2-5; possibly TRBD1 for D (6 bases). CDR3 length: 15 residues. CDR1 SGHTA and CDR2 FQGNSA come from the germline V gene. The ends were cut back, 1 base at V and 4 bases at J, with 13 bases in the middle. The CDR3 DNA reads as TGTGCCAGCAGCTTAGATGCAGGGGTAGGAGAGACCCAGTACTTC. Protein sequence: CASSLDAGVGETQYF.

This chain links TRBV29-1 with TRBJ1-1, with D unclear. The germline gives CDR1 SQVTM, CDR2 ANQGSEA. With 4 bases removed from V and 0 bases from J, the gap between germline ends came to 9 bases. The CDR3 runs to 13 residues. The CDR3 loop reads CSVGPGLNTEAFF. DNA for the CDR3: TGCAGCGTTGGCCCCGGCTTGAACACTGAAGCTTTCTTT.